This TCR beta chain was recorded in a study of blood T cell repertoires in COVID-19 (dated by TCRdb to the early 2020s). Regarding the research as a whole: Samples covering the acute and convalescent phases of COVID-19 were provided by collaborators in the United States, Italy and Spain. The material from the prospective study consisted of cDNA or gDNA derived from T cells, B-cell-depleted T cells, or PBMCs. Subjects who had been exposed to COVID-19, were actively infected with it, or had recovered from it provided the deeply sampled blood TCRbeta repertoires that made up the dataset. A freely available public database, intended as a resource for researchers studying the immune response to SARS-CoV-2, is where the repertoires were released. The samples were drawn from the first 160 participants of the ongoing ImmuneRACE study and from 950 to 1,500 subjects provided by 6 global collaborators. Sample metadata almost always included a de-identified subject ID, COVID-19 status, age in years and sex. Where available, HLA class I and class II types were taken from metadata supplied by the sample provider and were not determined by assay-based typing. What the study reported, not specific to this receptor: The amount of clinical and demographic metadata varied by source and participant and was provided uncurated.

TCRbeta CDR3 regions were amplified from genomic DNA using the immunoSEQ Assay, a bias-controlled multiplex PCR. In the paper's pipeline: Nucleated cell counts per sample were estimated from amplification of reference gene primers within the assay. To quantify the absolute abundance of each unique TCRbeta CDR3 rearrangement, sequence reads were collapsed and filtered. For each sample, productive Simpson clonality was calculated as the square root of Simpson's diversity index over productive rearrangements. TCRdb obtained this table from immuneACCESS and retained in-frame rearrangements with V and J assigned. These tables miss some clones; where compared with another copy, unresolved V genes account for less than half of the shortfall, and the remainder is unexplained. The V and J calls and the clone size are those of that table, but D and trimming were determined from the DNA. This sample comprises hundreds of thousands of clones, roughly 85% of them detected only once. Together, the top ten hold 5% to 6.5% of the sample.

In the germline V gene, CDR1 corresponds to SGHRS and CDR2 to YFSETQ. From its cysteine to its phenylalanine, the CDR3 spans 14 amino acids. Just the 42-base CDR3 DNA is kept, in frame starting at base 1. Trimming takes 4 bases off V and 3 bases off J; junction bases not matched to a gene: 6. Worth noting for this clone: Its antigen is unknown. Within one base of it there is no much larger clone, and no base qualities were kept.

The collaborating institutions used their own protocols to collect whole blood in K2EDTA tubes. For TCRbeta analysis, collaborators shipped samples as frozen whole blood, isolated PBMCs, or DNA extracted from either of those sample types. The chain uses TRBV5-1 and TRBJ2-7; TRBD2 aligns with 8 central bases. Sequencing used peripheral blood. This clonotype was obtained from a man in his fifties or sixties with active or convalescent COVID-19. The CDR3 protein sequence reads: CASSPGRADYEQYF. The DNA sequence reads TGCGCCAGCAGCCCCGGGAGGGCCGACTACGAGCAGTACTTC.